This T cell receptor (beta chain) originates from a study of regulatory and conventional T cells in RAG deficiency. This CDR3 has 12 residues. Germline values: CDR1 SGHNT, CDR2 YYREEE (reference sequence). V was trimmed by 0 bases and J by 2 bases, leaving 2 bases between them. Generated by immunoSEQ multiplex PCR, the TCRdb table keeps only in-frame clones and is missing some. Found here are roughly 35,000 clones, 75% to 90% of them singletons; the top ten hold about an eighth. To note about this clone: Its antigen remains unknown.

Broader study findings: Control T-cell subsets had markedly higher Shannon entropy and lower Simpson indices than RAG-deficient patients. Omenn patients showed >80% Treg-Tconv overlap and shorter CDR3 lengths. Other subsets showed around 10-fold reductions, but Treg unique TCR beta sequences fell 95 to 100-fold in these patients.

This sample was also put to use in a study of regulatory T cells. This second study says: Primers: 52 TRBV forward and 13 TRBJ reverse. In patients, unique TRB V-J pairs were restricted and V/J usage skewed, especially in Tregs.

V gene TRBV5-4 combines with J gene TRBJ2-5; D remains unclear. The sequenced sample consisted of CD8+ T cells sorted from blood. The TCR was taken from a human donor in good health. The CDR3 nucleotides read TGTGCCAGCAGCTTGGAACAAGAGACCCAGTACTTC. Its protein is CASSLEQETQYF.